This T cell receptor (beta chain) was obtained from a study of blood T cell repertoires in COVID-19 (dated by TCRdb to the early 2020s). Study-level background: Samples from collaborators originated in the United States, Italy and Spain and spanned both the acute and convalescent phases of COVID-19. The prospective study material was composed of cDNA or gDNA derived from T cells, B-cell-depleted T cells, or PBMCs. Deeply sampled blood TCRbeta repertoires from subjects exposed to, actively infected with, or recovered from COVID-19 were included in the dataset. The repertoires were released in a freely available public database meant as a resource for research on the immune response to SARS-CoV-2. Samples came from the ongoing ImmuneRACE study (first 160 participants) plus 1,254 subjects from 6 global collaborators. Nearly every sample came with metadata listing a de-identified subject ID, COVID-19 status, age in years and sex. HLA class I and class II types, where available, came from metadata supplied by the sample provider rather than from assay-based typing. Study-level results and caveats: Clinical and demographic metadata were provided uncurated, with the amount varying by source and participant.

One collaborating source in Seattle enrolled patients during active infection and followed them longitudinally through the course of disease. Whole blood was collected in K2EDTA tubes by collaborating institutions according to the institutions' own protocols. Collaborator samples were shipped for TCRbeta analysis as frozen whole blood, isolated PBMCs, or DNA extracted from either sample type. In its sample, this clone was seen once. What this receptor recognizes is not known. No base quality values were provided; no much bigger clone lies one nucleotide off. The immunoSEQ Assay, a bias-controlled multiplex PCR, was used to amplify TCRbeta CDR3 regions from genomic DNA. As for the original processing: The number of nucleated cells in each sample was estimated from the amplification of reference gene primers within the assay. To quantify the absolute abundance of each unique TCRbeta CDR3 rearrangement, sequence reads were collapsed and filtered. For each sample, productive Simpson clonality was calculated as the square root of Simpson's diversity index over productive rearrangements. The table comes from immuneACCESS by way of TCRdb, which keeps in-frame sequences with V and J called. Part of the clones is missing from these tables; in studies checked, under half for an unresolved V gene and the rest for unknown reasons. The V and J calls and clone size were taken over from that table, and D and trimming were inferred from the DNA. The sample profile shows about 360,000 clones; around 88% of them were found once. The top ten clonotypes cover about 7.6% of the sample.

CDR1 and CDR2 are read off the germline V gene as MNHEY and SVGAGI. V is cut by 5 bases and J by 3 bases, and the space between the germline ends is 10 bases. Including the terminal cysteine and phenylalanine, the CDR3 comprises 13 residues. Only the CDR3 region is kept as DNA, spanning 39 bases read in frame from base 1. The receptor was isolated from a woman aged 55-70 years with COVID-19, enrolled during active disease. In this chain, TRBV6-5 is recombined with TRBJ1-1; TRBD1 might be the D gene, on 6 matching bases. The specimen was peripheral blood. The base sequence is TGTGCCAGCAGTAAGGGGGTGGACACTGAAGCTTTCTTT. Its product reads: CASSKGVDTEAFF.